This TCR beta chain was sequenced for a study of T cells in Graves' hyperthyroidism and ophthalmopathy. Whole-study results and caveats: Ophthalmopathy and stable hyperthyroidism were separated by a 13 V-J model. Most thyroid clonotypes expanded above 0.001 were also detected in blood.

Trimming removed 0 bases at V and 7 bases at J, with 7 bases between. Germline-derived CDR1 and CDR2 are SQVTM and ANQGSEA. This CDR3 comprises 13 residues. This clonotype was observed a handful of times. No antigen is known for it. Patients aged 18 to 65 had newly diagnosed hyperthyroidism that had lasted under 2 months. The TCR beta CDR3 regions underwent amplification using RNA transcripts as the source. HTBI primers were used for first-round RT-PCR of the TCR CDR3. TCRdb analysed the multiplex PCR reads with MiXCR anew, one entry per CDR3 protein. The data hold about 480,000 distinct CDR3 sequences, with around 14% observed a single time.

The source is a woman between 18 and 30 years old with Graves' hyperthyroidism. The sample comprised blood. V usage is TRBV29-1 and J usage is TRBJ1-6; D not certain. As DNA, the CDR3 is TGCAGCGTTGAAGAGGGAGGAAATTCACCCCTCCACTTT. It translates to CSVEEGGNSPLHF.